What follows is one T cell receptor (beta chain) and its context. What it binds is unknown. The length of the CDR3 is 12 residues. V was clipped by 4 bases and J by 7 bases; unmatched bases: 4. Germline V lookup: CDR1 SGHTA, CDR2 FQGNSA. The PCR used 60 Vbeta and 13 Jbeta primers. TCRdb's copy holds only in-frame clones and misses some; the assay was immunoSEQ multiplex PCR. The data contain around 200,000 clones, around three quarters of them seen just once; the ten biggest clones take up 0.65% to 0.75%. This specimen comes from a study of cytomegalovirus exposure and HLA in healthy donors. Study results and limitations: Relative to equally common others, HLA-associated TCR beta chains showed greater clonal expansion in a later analysis.

Sequencing was carried out using PBMCs. The V and J genes are TRBV7-2 and TRBJ2-7, with 7 nucleotides matching TRBD2. The TCR originated in a boy aged 5-17 years in good health and CMV-seronegative. This chain's CDR3 is CASSSREGEQYF. The CDR3 DNA reads as TGTGCCAGCAGCTCGAGGGAGGGAGAGCAGTACTTC.